This section outlines one T cell receptor (beta chain) sequence together with its context. The antigen this receptor binds is unknown. Base qualities are not recorded, but no much larger clone differs from it by a single base. The immunoSEQ Assay, a bias-controlled multiplex PCR, was used to amplify TCRbeta CDR3 regions from genomic DNA. The authors' analysis ran thus. Nucleated cell counts per sample were estimated from amplification of reference gene primers within the assay. To quantify the absolute abundance of each unique TCRbeta CDR3 rearrangement, sequence reads were collapsed and filtered. For each sample, productive Simpson clonality was calculated as the square root of Simpson's diversity index across productive rearrangements. TCRdb stores this immuneACCESS table with in-frame sequences only. Part of the clones is absent; in the studies checked, under half of the shortfall reflects unresolved V genes, and no reason is known for the rest. Clone size and V and J calls were adopted from that table, with D and trimming inferred from the DNA. The sample table records some 200,000 clones; 70% to 90% of these occur just once. The ten largest make up roughly 21% of the sample.

The data originate from a study of blood T cell repertoires in COVID-19 (dated by TCRdb to 2020 to 2021). For the wider study: Samples covering the acute and convalescent phases of COVID-19 were provided by collaborators in the United States, Italy and Spain. The prospective study material was composed of cDNA or gDNA derived from T cells, B-cell-depleted T cells, or PBMCs. The dataset comprised deeply sampled blood TCRbeta repertoires from subjects exposed to, actively infected with, or recovered from COVID-19. The repertoires were released in a freely available public database intended as a resource for research on the immune response to SARS-CoV-2. Samples were obtained from the ongoing ImmuneRACE study (first 160 participants) and from 1,254 subjects provided by 6 global collaborators. Nearly every sample came with metadata listing a de-identified subject ID, COVID-19 status, age in years and sex. Where available, HLA class I and class II types were obtained from metadata supplied by the sample provider rather than from assay-based typing.

V was cut back by 2 bases and J by 0 bases, leaving a gap of 16 bases between them. Counted from cysteine to phenylalanine, this CDR3 has 18 amino acids. The read is trimmed to its CDR3 DNA, 54 bases read in frame from base 1. The germline V gene gives CDR1 as MGHRA and CDR2 as YSYEKL. Results and caveats for the whole study, not just this receptor: How much clinical and demographic metadata was included differed by source and by participant, and the metadata was provided uncurated.

Collaborating institutions collected whole blood in K2EDTA tubes following their own protocols. Collaborator samples were shipped for TCRbeta analysis as frozen whole blood, isolated PBMCs, or DNA extracted from either sample type. The TCR was taken from a man between 60 and 75 years old with active or convalescent COVID-19. Sample: peripheral blood. The sequence is built from TRBV4-1 and TRBJ2-2; no confident D gene assignment can be made. The CDR3 in this case is CASSQKFPQKTNTGELFF. The DNA reads as follows: TGCGCCAGCAGCCAAAAATTCCCACAGAAAACGAACACCGGGGAGCTGTTTTTT.